This T cell receptor beta chain was sequenced in a study of blood T cells in healthy people across ages. The sample holds many counts of this clonotype. Its target is unknown. This CDR3 comprises 17 residues. Trimming took off 4 bases at V and 2 bases at J, with 15 bases between the two ends. CDR1 and CDR2 (germline): MNHEY, SVGEGT. Study-wide results and caveats: With donor CMV status unknown, expanded clonotype changes were possibly confounded.

Primers used in a second PCR of about 6 to 12 cycles were a sample-barcoded 5' primer and a J-beta primer mix. Each sample yielded at least 3 million CDR3-containing paired-end reads. MiXCR, run by TCRdb on the 5' RACE reads, gives a single entry per CDR3 protein. The profile shows 870,000 or so distinct CDR3 sequences, about 30% of them singletons. Sequenced sample: blood. This chain uses TRBV6-2 or TRBV6-3 with TRBJ2-6; a weak D match, TRBD1 (5 bases). The receptor comes from an elderly woman in good health. This chain's CDR3 is CASSWARERAGANVLTF. DNA of the CDR3: TGTGCCAGCAGTTGGGCCAGGGAAAGGGCTGGGGCCAACGTCCTGACTTTC.